This is a list of T cell receptor beta chains from one sample in a study of neoadjuvant anti-PD-1 for oral cavity cancer. The assay was immunoSEQ multiplex PCR, and TCRdb's table has in-frame clones only and misses some. The table shows roughly 15,000 clones, with 40% occurring only once. The source material was tumor tissue, sampled after nivolumab (anti-PD-1) treatment. Every receptor here comes from a person aged 35-79 years with oral cavity squamous cell carcinoma. Each CDR3 is given with its conserved first and last residue. The order of the fields is D gene, clone size, J gene, V gene, CDR3 DNA, CDR3 protein. A D gene is named only where the DNA matches it firmly. Clone sizes are given selectively: once, few, many, or a class where the clone is expanded.

TRBD2	.	TRBJ2-3	TRBV15	TGTGCCACCAGCAGAGACGACCTAGCGGGGGTTACAGATACGCAGTATTTT	CATSRDDLAGVTDTQYF
TRBD2	few	TRBJ2-3	TRBV6-6	TGTGCCAGCAGTCCCGGGGGGGAGACGCAGTATTTT	CASSPGGETQYF
TRBD1	.	TRBJ2-1	TRBV5-8	TGTGCCAGCAGCTTGGGGGGCAGGGGGCCTGAGCAGTTCTTC	CASSLGGRGPEQFF
.	.	TRBJ1-6	TRBV4-3	TGCGCCAGCAGCCAAGATTTTCGGGGGGTGGCTTATAATTCACCCCTCCACTTT	CASSQDFRGVAYNSPLHF
.	few	TRBJ1-1	TRBV7-2	TGTGCCAGCAGCTTACAGGGGCAGAACACTGAAGCTTTCTTT	CASSLQGQNTEAFF
.	medium-sized	TRBJ2-5	TRBV6-5	TGTGCCAGCAGTTACAGGGGGAGCCGAGAGACCCAGTACTTC	CASSYRGSRETQYF
.	once	TRBJ2-7	TRBV9	TGTGCCAGCAGCGTAGGACCTGATTCCTTCTACGAGCAGTACTTC	CASSVGPDSFYEQYF
.	.	TRBJ2-1	TRBV13	TGTGCCAGCAGCTTAGGGAGAGGGTCCTACAATGAGCAGTTCTTC	CASSLGRGSYNEQFF
.	.	TRBJ1-1	TRBV5-8	TGTGCCAGCAGCTTGATCCGCGAGGGGCCTATGAACACTGAAGCTTTCTTT	CASSLIREGPMNTEAFF
.	once	TRBJ2-1	TRBV25-1	TGTGCCAGCAGTGTCCGCTCGTACCCCTACAATGAGCAGTTCTTC	CASSVRSYPYNEQFF
.	medium-sized	TRBJ1-2	TRBV19	TGTGCCAGTAGTACCCGCCTTCGCGTGAACTATGGCTACACCTTC	CASSTRLRVNYGYTF
.	.	TRBJ1-1	TRBV6-1	TGTGCCAGCAGCGCGAGGGAATACACTGAAGCTTTCTTT	CASSAREYTEAFF
.	few	TRBJ1-1	TRBV6-5	TGTGCCAGTTGGACCCTGATTGAAGCTTTCTTT	CASWTLIEAFF
.	few	TRBJ1-2	TRBV6-1	TGTGCCAGCAGCGGCACGCTGTTGGGTAACTATGGCTACACCTTC	CASSGTLLGNYGYTF
TRBD1	.	TRBJ2-7	TRBV7-6	TGTGCCAGCAGTCTGGACAGGTTTACCTACGAGCAGTACTTC	CASSLDRFTYEQYF
.	.	TRBJ2-6	TRBV7-6	TGTGCCAGCAGCCGGATGGCAGGGTCTGGGGCCAACGTCCTGACTTTC	CASSRMAGSGANVLTF
TRBD1	.	TRBJ2-1	TRBV19	TGTGCCAGTAGTATCCGACCCGGGACAGGGTTCTCCAATGAGCAGTTCTTC	CASSIRPGTGFSNEQFF
.	few	TRBJ1-1	TRBV30	TGTGCCTGGAGTGTAGGTAGAGCTTTCTTT	CAWSVGRAFF
.	.	TRBJ1-5	TRBV4-1	TGCGCCAGCAGCCAAGATGCGGCATCACATCAGCCCCAGCATTTT	CASSQDAASHQPQHF
.	.	TRBJ2-2	TRBV7-9	TGTGCCAGCACCCCCGGGAACACCGGGGAGCTGTTTTTT	CASTPGNTGELFF
.	few	TRBJ1-1	TRBV4-3	TGCGCCAGCAGCCAGCACTTGGCGGGGGGGAACACTGAAGCTTTCTTT	CASSQHLAGGNTEAFF
.	few	TRBJ1-1	TRBV18	TGTGCCAGCTCACCATTGCGGGGGAAGGCTTTCTTT	CASSPLRGKAFF
TRBD1	.	TRBJ2-7	TRBV27	TGTGCCAGCAGTTTGGGACAGTGGGGCTACGAGCAGTACTTC	CASSLGQWGYEQYF
.	.	TRBJ1-5	TRBV7-8	TGTGCCAGCAGCGCCGGACCCCTGGGGAGCAATCAGCCCCAGCATTTT	CASSAGPLGSNQPQHF